What follows are 6 T cell receptor beta chains derived from one specimen sequenced in a study of blood T cells in healthy people across ages. The use of a sample-barcoded 5' primer and a J-beta primer mix characterized a second PCR of roughly 7 to 11 cycles. TCRdb analysed the 5' RACE reads with MiXCR anew, one entry per CDR3 protein. The sample yields approximately 800,000 distinct CDR3 sequences, around 62% seen once. Sequenced material: blood. The receptors stem from a man aged 25 to 40 in good health.

The genes are TRBV29-1 and TRBJ2-1; unclear D gene. CDR3 size: 13 residues. CDR1 is SQVTM, CDR2 ANQGSEA, per germline. V was pared by 4 bases and J by 6 bases, with 13 bases between. CDR3 nucleotides: TGCAGCGTTGCCCTCGCGGTCACCAATGAGCAGTTCTTC. This codes for CSVALAVTNEQFF.

Comments on this clonotype: One end of the junction does not line up with germline, which may come from a read error. The J gene is TRBJ2-3, the V gene TRBV20-1, with D unclear. Germline CDR1 is DFQATT and CDR2 is SNEGSKA (reference sequence). This CDR3 spans 15 amino acids. This CDR3 reads CSARATSISTDTQYF. The CDR3 nucleotides read TGCAGCGCTAGAGCCACCTCGATTAGCACAGATACGCAGTATTTT.

The V and J genes are TRBV7-2 and TRBJ2-2; D is undetermined. CDR1 and CDR2 (germline): SGHTA, FQGNSA. Trimming cost V 5 bases and J 6 bases, with 13 bases left between them. The CDR3 extends over 14 amino acids. DNA of the CDR3: TGTGCCAGCAGCCCAGTCGGCGGTCCCGGGGAGCTGTTTTTT. Amino acids: CASSPVGGPGELFF.

This clonotype has more than one count but fewer than ten. Sequence at one end of the junction differs from germline and may be a read error. The chain couples TRBV6-2 or TRBV6-3 to TRBJ2-3; D is unclear. The germline V gene has CDR1 MNHEY and CDR2 SVGEGT. This CDR3 is 11 amino acids long. The CDR3 region has the DNA TGTGCCAGCAGTCACTCTGGAACGCAGTATTTT. It encodes CASSHSGTQYF.

The chain combines TRBV6-6 with TRBJ1-1; the D is unclear. Germline V CDR1 and CDR2: MNHNY, SVGAGI (reference sequence). This CDR3 spans 14 amino acids. Trimming took off 0 bases at V and 0 bases at J, with 5 bases between the two ends. As DNA, the CDR3 is TGTGCCAGCAGTTACTCTTTAATGAACACTGAAGCTTTCTTT. The encoded protein is CASSYSLMNTEAFF.

This chain connects TRBV6-5 to TRBJ2-3; tentatively, D is TRBD1 (5 bases). V shed 5 bases and J shed 0 bases, with 12 bases lying between them. CDR3 length: 15 residues. Germline lookup yields CDR1 MNHEY and CDR2 SVGAGI. CDR3 DNA sequence: TGTGCCAGCAGTCGACGGACATATAGCACAGATACGCAGTATTTT. As protein: CASSRRTYSTDTQYF.